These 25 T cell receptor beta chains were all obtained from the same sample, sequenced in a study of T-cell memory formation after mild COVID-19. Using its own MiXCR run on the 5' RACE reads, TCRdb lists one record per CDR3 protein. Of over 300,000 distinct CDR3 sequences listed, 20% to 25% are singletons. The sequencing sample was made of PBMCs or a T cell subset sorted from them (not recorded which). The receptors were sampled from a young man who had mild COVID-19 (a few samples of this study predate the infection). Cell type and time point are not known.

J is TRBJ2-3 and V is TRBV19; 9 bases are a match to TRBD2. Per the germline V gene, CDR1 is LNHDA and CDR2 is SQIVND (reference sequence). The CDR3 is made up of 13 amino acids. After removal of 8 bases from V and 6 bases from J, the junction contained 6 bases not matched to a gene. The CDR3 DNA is TGTGCCAGTGGGGGACTAGCCGAGGATACGCAGTATTTT. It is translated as CASGGLAEDTQYF.

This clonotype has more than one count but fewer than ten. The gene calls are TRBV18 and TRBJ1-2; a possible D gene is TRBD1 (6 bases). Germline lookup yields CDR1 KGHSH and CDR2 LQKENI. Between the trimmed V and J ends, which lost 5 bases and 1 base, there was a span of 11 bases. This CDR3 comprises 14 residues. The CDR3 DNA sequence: TGTGCCAGCTCAAGGACAGACTTTAACTATGGCTACACCTTC. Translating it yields CASSRTDFNYGYTF.

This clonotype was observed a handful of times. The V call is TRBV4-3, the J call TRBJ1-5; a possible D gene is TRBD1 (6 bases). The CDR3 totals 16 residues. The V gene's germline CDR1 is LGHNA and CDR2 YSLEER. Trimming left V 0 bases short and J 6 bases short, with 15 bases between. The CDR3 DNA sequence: TGCGCCAGCAGCCAAGAAATGGGGGCAGGTCGTCAGCCCCAGCATTTT. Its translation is CASSQEMGAGRQPQHF.

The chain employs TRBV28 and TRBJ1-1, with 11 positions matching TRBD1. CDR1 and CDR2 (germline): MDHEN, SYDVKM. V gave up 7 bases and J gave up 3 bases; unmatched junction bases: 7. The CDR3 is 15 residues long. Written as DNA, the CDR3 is TGTGCCAGCACCCCGTGGGACAGGGGGGACACTGAAGCTTTCTTT. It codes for CASTPWDRGDTEAFF.

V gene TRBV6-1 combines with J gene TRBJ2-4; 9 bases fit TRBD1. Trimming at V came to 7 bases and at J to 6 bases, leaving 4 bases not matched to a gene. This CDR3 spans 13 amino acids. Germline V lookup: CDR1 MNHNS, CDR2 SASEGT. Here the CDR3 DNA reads TGTGCCAGCAATACGGACAGGGGAAACATTCAGTACTTC. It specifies CASNTDRGNIQYF.

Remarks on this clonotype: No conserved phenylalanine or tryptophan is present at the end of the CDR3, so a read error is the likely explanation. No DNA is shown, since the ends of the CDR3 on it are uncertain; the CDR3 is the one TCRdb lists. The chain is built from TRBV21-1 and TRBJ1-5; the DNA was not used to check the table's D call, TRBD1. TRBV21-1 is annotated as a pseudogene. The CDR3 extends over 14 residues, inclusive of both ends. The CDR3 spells CASSQGIGNQPQHC.

The CDR3 sequence is CASSSYSGTEAFF. As DNA, the CDR3 is TGTGCCAGCAGCTCGTACAGTGGTACTGAAGCTTTCTTT. This chain links TRBV7-3 with TRBJ1-1; no definite D call. Looked up from germline, CDR1 is SGHTA and CDR2 is FQGTGA. CDR3 length: 13 residues. V lost 4 bases and J lost 5, with 11 bases in between.

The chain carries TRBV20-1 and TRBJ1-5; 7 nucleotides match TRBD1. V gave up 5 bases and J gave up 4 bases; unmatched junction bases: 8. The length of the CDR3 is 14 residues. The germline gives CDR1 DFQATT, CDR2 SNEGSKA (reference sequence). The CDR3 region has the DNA TGCAGTGCTCGCCACAGGGGACGTAATCAGCCCCAGCATTTT. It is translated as CSARHRGRNQPQHF.

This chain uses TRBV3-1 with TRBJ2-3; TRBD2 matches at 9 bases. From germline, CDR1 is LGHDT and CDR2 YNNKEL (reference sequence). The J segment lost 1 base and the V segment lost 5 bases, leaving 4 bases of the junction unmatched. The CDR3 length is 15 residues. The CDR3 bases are TGTGCCAGCAGCTGGACTAGCGCGGGCACAGATACGCAGTATTTT. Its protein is CASSWTSAGTDTQYF.

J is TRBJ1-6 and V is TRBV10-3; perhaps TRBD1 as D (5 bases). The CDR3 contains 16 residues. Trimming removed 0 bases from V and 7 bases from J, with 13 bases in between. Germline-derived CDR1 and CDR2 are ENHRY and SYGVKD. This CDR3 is CAISESGVRGNSPLHF. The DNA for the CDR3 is TGTGCCATCAGTGAGTCAGGGGTCCGGGGGAATTCACCCCTCCACTTT.

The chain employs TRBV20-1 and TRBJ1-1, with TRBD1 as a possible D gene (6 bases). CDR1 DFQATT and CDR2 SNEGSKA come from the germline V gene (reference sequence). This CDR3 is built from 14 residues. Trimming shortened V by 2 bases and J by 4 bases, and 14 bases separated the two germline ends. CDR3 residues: CSARHENRATEAFF. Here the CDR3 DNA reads TGCAGTGCTAGACACGAGAACAGGGCCACTGAAGCTTTCTTT.

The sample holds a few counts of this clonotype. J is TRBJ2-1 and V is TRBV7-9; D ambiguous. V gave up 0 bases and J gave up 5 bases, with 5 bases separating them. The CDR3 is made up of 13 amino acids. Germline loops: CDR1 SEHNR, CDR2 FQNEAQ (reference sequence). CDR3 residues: CASSLAPHNEQFF. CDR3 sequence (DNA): TGTGCCAGCAGCTTAGCGCCCCACAATGAGCAGTTCTTC.

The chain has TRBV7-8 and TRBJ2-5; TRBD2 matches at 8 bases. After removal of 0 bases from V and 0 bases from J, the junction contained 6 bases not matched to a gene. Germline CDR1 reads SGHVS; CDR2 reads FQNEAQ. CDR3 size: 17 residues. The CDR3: CASSLAKRGSYQETQYF. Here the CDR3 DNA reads TGTGCCAGCAGCTTAGCCAAGCGGGGGAGCTACCAAGAGACCCAGTACTTC.

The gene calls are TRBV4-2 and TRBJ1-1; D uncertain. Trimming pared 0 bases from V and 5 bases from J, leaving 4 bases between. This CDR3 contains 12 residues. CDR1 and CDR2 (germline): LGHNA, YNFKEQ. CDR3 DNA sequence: TGTGCCAGCAGCCAAGATGGGACTGAAGCTTTCTTT. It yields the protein CASSQDGTEAFF.

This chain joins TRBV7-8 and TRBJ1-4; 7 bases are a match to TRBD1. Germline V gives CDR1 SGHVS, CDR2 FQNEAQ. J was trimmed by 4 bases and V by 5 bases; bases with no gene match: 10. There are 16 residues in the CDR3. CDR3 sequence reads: CASSPRTGQRNEKLFF. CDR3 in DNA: TGTGCCAGCAGCCCGAGAACGGGACAGCGTAATGAAAAACTGTTTTTT.

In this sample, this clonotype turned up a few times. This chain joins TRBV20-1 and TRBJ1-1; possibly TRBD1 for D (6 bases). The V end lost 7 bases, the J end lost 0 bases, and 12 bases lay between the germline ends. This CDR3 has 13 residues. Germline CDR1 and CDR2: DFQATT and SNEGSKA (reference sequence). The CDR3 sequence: CSVPGTLNTEAFF. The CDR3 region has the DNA TGCAGTGTACCCGGGACATTGAACACTGAAGCTTTCTTT.

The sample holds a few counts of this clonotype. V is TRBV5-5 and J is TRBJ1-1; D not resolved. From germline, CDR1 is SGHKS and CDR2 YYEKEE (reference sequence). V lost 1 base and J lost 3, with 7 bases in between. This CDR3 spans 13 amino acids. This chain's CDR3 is CASSLQADTEAFF. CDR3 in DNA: TGTGCCAGCAGCTTGCAGGCTGACACTGAAGCTTTCTTT.

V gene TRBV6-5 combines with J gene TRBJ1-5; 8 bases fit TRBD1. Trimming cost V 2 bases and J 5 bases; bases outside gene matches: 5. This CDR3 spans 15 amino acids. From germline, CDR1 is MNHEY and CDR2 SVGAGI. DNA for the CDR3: TGTGCCAGCAGTTACGGACAGGGACGGCATCAGCCCCAGCATTTT. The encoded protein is CASSYGQGRHQPQHF.

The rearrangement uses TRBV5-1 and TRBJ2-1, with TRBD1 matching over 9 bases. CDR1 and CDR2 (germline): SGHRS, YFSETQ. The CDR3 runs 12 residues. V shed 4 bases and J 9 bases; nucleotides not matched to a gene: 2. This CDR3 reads CASSADRGEQFF. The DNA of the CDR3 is TGCGCCAGCAGCGCGGACAGGGGTGAGCAGTTCTTC.

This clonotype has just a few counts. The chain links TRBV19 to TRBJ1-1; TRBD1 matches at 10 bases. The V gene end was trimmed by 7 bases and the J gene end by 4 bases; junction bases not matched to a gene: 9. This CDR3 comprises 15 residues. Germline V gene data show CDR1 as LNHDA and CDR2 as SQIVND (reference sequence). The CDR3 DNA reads TGTGCCAGTATGGACAGGGGGATTGGGGGCACTGAAGCTTTCTTT. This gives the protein CASMDRGIGGTEAFF.

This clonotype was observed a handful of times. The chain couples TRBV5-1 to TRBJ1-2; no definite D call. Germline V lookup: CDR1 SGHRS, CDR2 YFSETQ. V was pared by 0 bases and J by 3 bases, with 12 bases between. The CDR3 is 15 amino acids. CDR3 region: CASSLEGGGHYGYTF. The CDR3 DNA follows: TGCGCCAGCAGCTTGGAAGGAGGAGGACACTATGGCTACACCTTC.

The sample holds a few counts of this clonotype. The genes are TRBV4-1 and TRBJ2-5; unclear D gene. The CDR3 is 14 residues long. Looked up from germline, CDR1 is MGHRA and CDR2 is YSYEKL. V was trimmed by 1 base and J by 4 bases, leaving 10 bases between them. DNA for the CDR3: TGCGCCAGCAGCCAAGTGGGCCGATCAGAGACCCAGTACTTC. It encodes CASSQVGRSETQYF.

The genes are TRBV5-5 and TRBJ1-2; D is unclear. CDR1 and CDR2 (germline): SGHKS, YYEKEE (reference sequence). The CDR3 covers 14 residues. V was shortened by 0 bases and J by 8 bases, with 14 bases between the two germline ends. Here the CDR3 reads CASSLDPAPGGYTF. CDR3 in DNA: TGTGCCAGCAGCTTGGATCCAGCACCCGGAGGCTACACCTTC.

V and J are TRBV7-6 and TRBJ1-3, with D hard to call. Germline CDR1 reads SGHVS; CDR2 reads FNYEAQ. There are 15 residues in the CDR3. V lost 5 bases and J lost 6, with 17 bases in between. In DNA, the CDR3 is TGTGCCAGCAGCCCCAGTCCAGGATACGAAAACACCATATATTTT. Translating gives CASSPSPGYENTIYF.

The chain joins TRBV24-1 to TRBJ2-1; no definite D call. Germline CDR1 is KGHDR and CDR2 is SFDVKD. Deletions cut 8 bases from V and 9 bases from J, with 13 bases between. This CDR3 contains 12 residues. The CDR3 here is CATNPGMGEQFF. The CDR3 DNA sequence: TGTGCCACCAACCCTGGAATGGGTGAGCAGTTCTTC.